The clone carrying this TCR beta chain has more than one count but fewer than ten. This sample stems from a study of blood T cell repertoires in COVID-19. Across the study: Samples representing acute and convalescent COVID-19 were sourced from the United States, Italy and Spain. PBMCs, B-cell-depleted T cells, or T cells were the source of the cDNA or gDNA that made up the material.

The length of the CDR3 is 16 residues. Germline V gene lookup returns CDR1 LNHDA and CDR2 SQIVND (reference sequence). V lost 2 bases to trimming and J lost 8 bases, with 19 bases between them. Sequencing used immunoSEQ multiplex PCR; TCRdb keeps in-frame clones, though not all of them. The table lists fewer than 150,000 clones, around 78% of them singletons. This TCR came from a human donor in a cohort sampled during active COVID-19. The specimen was peripheral blood. This chain joins TRBV19 and TRBJ2-1, with D perhaps TRBD2 (5 bases). Here the CDR3 DNA reads TGTGCCAGTAGTATACCACGGCCCCGGGGTGGCTATGAGCAGTTCTTC. Protein sequence: CASSIPRPRGGYEQFF.